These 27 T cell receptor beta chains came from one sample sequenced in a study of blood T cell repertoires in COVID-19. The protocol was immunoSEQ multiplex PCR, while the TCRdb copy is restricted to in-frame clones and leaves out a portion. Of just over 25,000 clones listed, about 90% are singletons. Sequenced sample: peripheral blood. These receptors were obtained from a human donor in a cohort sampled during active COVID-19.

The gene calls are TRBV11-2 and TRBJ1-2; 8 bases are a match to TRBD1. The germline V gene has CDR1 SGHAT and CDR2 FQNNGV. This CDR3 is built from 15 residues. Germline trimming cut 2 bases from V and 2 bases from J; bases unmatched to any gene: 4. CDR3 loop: CASSLRQGNNYGYTF. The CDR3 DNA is TGTGCCAGCAGCTTAAGACAGGGGAACAACTATGGCTACACCTTC.

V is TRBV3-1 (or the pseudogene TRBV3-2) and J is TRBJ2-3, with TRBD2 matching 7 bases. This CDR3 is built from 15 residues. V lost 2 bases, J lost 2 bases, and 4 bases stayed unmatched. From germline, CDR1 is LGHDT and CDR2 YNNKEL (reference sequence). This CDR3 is CASSQRRETTDTQYF. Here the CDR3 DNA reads TGTGCCAGCAGCCAACGGCGGGAGACCACAGATACGCAGTATTTT.

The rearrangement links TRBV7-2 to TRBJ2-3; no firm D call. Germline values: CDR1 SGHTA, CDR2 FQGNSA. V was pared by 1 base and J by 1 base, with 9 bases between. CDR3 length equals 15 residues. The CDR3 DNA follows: TGTGCCAGCAGCTTAGATACAGACCGCACAGATACGCAGTATTTT. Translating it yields CASSLDTDRTDTQYF.

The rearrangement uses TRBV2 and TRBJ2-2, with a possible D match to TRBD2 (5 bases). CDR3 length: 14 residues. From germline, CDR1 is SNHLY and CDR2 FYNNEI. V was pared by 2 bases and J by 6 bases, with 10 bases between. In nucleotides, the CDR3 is TGTGCCAGCAGTGAAATAAGGGAGTCCGGGGAGCTGTTTTTT. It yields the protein CASSEIRESGELFF.

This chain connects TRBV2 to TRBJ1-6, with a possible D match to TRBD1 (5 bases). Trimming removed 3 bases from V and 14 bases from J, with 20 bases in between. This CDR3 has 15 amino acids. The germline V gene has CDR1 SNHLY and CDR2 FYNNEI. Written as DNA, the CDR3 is TGTGCCAGCAGTGAGAACCCGACAGCCTTATCTTCCCTCCACTTT. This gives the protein CASSENPTALSSLHF. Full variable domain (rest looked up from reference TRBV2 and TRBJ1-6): EPEVTQTPSHQVTQMGQEVILRCVPISNHLYFYWYRQILGQKVEFLVSFYNNEISEKSEIFDDQFSVERPDGSNFTLKIRSTKLEDSAMYFCASSENPTALSSLHFGNGTRLTVT.

The CDR3 sequence is CASSHRGTVSYEQYF. The CDR3 region has the DNA TGTGCCAGCAGTCATCGGGGGACGGTCTCTTACGAGCAGTACTTC. The V call is TRBV5-4, the J call TRBJ2-7; possibly TRBD2 for D (6 bases). The CDR3 runs 15 residues. Trimming took 5 bases from V and 4 from J, leaving 19 bases between them. Germline CDR1 is SGHNT and CDR2 is YYREEE (reference sequence). The full variable domain, its missing parts supplied by reference TRBV5-4 and TRBJ2-7, is ETGVTQSPTHLIKTRGQQVTLRCSSQSGHNTVSWYQQALGQGPQFIFQYYREEENGRGNFPPRFSGLQFPNYSSELNVNALELDDSALYLCASSHRGTVSYEQYFGPGTRLTVT.

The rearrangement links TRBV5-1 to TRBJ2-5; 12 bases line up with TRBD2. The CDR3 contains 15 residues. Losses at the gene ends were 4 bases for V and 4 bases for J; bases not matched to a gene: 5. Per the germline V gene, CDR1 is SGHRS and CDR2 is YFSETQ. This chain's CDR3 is CASSKLAGGGETQYF. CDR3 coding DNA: TGCGCCAGCAGCAAACTAGCGGGGGGTGGAGAGACCCAGTACTTC. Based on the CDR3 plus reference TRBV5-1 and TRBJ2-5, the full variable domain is KAGVTQTPRYLIKTRGQQVTLSCSPISGHRSVSWYQQTPGQGLQFLFEYFSETQRNKGNFPGRFSGRQFSNSRSEMNVSTLELGDSALYLCASSKLAGGGETQYFGPGTRLLVL.

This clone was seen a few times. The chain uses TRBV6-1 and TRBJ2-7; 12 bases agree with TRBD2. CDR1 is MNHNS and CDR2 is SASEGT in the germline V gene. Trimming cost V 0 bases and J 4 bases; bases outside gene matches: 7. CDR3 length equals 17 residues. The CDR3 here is CASSEALRTSGVYEQYF. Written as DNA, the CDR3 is TGTGCCAGCAGTGAAGCGCTCAGGACTAGCGGGGTTTACGAGCAGTACTTC.

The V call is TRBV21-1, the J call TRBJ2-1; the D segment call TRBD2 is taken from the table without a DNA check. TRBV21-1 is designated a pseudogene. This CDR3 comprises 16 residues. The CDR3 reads CARDYLSMLSYNEQFF. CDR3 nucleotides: TGTGCCAGAGACTACCTTTCCATGCTGTCCTACAATGAGCAGTTCTTC.

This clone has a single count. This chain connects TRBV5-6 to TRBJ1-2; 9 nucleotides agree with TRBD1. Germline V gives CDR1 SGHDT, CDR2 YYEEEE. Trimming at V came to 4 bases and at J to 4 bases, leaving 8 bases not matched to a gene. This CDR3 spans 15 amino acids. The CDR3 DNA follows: TGTGCCAGCAGCCTACCTGGACAGGGGAGCTATGGCTACACCTTC. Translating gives CASSLPGQGSYGYTF.

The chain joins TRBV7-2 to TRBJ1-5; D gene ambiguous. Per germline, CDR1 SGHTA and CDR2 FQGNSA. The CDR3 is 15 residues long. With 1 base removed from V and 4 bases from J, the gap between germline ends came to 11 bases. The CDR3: CASSLGGQINQPQHF. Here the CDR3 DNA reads TGTGCCAGCAGCTTAGGAGGGCAGATTAATCAGCCCCAGCATTTT.

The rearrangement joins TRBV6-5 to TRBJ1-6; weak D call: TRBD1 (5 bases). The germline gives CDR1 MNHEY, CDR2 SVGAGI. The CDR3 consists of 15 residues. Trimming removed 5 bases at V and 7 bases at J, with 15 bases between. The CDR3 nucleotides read TGTGCCAGCAGTCCGAAGCCGGGACTCAATTCACCCCTCCACTTT. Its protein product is CASSPKPGLNSPLHF.

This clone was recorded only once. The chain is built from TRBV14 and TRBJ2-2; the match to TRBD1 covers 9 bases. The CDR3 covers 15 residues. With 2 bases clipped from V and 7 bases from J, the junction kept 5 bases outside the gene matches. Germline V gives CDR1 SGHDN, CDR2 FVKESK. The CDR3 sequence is CASSQLGQGIGELFF. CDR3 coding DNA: TGTGCCAGCAGCCAATTGGGACAGGGAATCGGGGAGCTGTTTTTT.

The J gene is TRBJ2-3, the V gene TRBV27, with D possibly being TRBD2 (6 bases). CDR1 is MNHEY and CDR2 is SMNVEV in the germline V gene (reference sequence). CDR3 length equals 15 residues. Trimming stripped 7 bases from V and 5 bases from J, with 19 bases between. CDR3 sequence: CASMSGTLHVDTQYF. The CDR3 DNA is TGTGCCAGCATGTCCGGGACTCTTCATGTAGATACGCAGTATTTT.

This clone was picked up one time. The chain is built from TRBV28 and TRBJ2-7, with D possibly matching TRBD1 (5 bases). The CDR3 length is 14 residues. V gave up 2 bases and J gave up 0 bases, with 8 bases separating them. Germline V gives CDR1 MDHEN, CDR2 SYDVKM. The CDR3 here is CASSLAGPSYEQYF. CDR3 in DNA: TGTGCCAGCAGTTTAGCAGGGCCCTCCTACGAGCAGTACTTC.

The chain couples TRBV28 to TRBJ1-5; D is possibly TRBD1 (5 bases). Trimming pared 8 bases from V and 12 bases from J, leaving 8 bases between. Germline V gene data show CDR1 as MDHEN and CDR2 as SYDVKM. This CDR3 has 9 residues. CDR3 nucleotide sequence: TGTGCCAGCGGGGGGTACCAGCATTTT. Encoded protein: CASGGYQHF.

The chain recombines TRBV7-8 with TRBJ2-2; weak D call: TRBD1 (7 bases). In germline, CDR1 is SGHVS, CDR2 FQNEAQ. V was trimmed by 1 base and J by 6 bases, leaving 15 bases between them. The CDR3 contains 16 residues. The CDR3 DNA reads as TGTGCCAGCAGCTTAGAGACAGGGACTCTTTCCGGGGAGCTGTTTTTT. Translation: CASSLETGTLSGELFF.

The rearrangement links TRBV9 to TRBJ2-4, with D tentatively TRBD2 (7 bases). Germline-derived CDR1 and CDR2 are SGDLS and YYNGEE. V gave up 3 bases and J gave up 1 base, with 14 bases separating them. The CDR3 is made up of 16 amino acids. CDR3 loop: CASSERGAGAKNIQYF. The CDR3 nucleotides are TGTGCCAGCAGCGAACGGGGGGCGGGTGCCAAAAACATTCAGTACTTC. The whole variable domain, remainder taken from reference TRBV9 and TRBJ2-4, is DSGVTQTPKHLITATGQRVTLRCSPRSGDLSVYWYQQSLDQGLQFLIQYYNGEERAKGNILERFSAQQFPDLHSELNLSSLELGDSALYFCASSERGAGAKNIQYFGAGTRLSVL.

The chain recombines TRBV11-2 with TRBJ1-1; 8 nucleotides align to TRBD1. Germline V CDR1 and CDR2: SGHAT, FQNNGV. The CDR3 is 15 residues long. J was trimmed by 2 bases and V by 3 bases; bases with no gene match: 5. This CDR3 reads CASSLMDRANTEAFF. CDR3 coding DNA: TGTGCCAGCAGCTTGATGGACAGGGCTAACACTGAAGCTTTCTTT.

CDR3: CASSQGPDPGTDTQYF. As DNA, the CDR3 is TGCGCCAGCAGCCAAGGTCCCGACCCCGGGACAGATACGCAGTATTTT. V gene TRBV4-3 combines with J gene TRBJ2-3, with D unclear. The CDR3 is 16 amino acids. V dropped 1 base and J dropped 3 bases, with 14 bases sitting between them. The germline CDR1 and CDR2 sequences are LGHNA and YSLEER.

CDR3 amino acids: CASSLWEGSWETQYF. The CDR3 DNA follows: TGCGCCAGCAGCCTCTGGGAAGGGAGTTGGGAGACCCAGTACTTC. The chain employs TRBV4-1 and TRBJ2-5; weak D call: TRBD2 (5 bases). V lost 4 bases to trimming and J lost 5 bases, with 17 bases between them. Germline V gene lookup returns CDR1 MGHRA and CDR2 YSYEKL. The CDR3 contains 15 residues.

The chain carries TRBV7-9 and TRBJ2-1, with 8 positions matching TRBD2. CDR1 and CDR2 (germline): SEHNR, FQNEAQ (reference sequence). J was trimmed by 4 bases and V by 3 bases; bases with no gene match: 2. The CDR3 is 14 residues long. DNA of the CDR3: TGTGCCAGCAGCTTGGGACTAGGATACAATGAGCAGTTCTTC. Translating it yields CASSLGLGYNEQFF.

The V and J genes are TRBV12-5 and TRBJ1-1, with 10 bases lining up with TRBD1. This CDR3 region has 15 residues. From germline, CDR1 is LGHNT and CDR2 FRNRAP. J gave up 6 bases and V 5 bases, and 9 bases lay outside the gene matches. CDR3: CASGLRGQGRPEAFF. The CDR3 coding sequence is TGTGCTAGTGGTCTACGGGGACAGGGGCGTCCTGAAGCTTTCTTT.

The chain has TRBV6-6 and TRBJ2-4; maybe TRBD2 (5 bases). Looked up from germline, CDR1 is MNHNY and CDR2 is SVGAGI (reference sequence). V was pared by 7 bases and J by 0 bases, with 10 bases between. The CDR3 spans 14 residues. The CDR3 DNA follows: TGTGCCAGCACCGCCGAGGGAGCCAAAAACATTCAGTACTTC. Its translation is CASTAEGAKNIQYF.

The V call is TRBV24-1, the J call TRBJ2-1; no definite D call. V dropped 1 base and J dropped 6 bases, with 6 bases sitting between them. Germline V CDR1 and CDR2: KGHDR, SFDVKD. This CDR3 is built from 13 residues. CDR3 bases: TGTGCCACCAGTGATTTCTTTCCCAATGAGCAGTTCTTC. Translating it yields CATSDFFPNEQFF.

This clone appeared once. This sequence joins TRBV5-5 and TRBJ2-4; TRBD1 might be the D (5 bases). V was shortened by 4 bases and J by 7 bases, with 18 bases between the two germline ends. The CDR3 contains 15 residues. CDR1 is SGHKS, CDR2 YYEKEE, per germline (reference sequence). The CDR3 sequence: CASSIRDSSFNIQYF. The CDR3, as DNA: TGTGCCAGCAGCATCAGGGATTCGTCCTTTAACATTCAGTACTTC.

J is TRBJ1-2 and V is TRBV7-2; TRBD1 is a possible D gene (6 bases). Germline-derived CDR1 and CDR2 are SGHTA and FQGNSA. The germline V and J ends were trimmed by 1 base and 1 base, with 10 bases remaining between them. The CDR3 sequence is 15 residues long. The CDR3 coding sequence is TGTGCCAGCAGCTTAGTCCTCAGGGGTAACTATGGCTACACCTTC. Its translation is CASSLVLRGNYGYTF.